The clone carrying this T cell receptor (beta chain) was seen once. The CDR3 is 15 amino acids. CDR1 and CDR2 from the germline V gene are SGHDN and FVKESK. The ends were cut back, 0 bases at V and 4 bases at J, with 12 bases in the middle. This sample was included in a study of shared clonotypes between healthy human individuals. Memory CD4+ cells were the fraction left after CD45RA+ naive selection. It was about 210 ng DNA, 30,000 or so T cell genomes, that sorted-subset replicate PCRs used. TCRdb keeps only in-frame clones here, not all; method: immunoSEQ multiplex PCR. This sample has about 2.4 million clones, with roughly 93% found just once.

The sequencing sample was made of naive CD4+ T cells from PBMCs. The subset here: CD45RA+ positively selected. This sequence was found in a man aged 18 to 29 in good health. Some clones in this sample may be carry-over from other donors' samples. The V gene is TRBV14, the J gene TRBJ1-2; D unresolved. The CDR3 reads CASSQDWQSFYGYTF. CDR3 DNA: TGTGCCAGCAGCCAAGATTGGCAGAGCTTCTATGGCTACACCTTC.